This is a list of T cell receptor beta chains from one sample in a study of blood T cell repertoires in COVID-19. Libraries were prepared by immunoSEQ multiplex PCR; TCRdb keeps only in-frame clonotypes and omits some of them. The sample has approximately 200,000 clones; 88% are singletons. Specimen: peripheral blood. The receptors shown here come from a man between 65 and 80 years old with acute or convalescent COVID-19. CDR3s include the opening cysteine and the closing phenylalanine or tryptophan. A D gene is named only where the DNA matches it firmly. Clone sizes are given selectively: once, few, many, or a class where the clone is expanded.

D gene	V gene	clone size	J gene	CDR3 protein	CDR3 DNA
TRBD2	TRBV15	NA	TRBJ2-7	CATRASGSSYEQYF	TGTGCCACCAGGGCTAGCGGGTCCTCCTACGAGCAGTACTTC
NA	TRBV6-5	NA	TRBJ2-1	CASTPTRGPYNEQFF	TGTGCCAGCACTCCTACACGGGGTCCGTACAATGAGCAGTTCTTC
TRBD1	TRBV11-2	NA	TRBJ2-4	CASSSQGTNIQYF	TGTGCCAGCAGCTCACAGGGGACGAACATTCAGTACTTC
NA	TRBV19	NA	TRBJ1-5	CASREYNQPQHF	TGTGCCAGTAGGGAGTACAATCAGCCCCAGCATTTT
TRBD1	TRBV7-9	NA	TRBJ2-7	CASSWTGFSYEQYF	TGTGCCAGCAGCTGGACAGGGTTTTCCTACGAGCAGTACTTC
NA	TRBV19	NA	TRBJ1-2	CASSILTNYGYTF	TGTGCCAGTAGTATCTTAACAAACTATGGCTACACCTTC
NA	TRBV24-1	NA	TRBJ1-3	CATSDSRVNGGNTIYF	TGTGCCACCAGTGATTCCAGGGTAAACGGGGGAAACACCATATATTTT
NA	TRBV12-3/TRBV12-4	NA	TRBJ1-2	CASSLARGMGYTF	TGTGCCAGCAGTTTAGCGAGGGGGATGGGCTACACCTTC
NA	TRBV10-1	NA	TRBJ1-2	CAQAGGGRYGYTF	TGCGCCCAGGCCGGGGGGGGCAGGTATGGCTACACCTTC
TRBD2	TRBV28	NA	TRBJ2-7	CASSLSSGASYEQYF	TGTGCCAGCAGTTTATCTAGCGGGGCCTCCTACGAGCAGTACTTC
TRBD1	TRBV28	NA	TRBJ2-7	CASSPPTGGIYEQYF	TGTGCCAGCAGTCCTCCGACAGGGGGCATCTACGAGCAGTACTTC
TRBD2	TRBV5-5	NA	TRBJ2-5	CASSSGTSLGWGQETQYF	TGTGCCAGCAGTTCCGGGACTAGCCTGGGGTGGGGCCAGGAGACCCAGTACTTC
NA	TRBV19	NA	TRBJ1-2	CASNRRSGVGYTF	TGTGCCAGTAATAGGAGGTCGGGGGTTGGCTACACCTTC
TRBD2	TRBV14	once	TRBJ2-1	CASSRLTSGSYNEQFF	TGTGCCAGCAGCCGGCTAACTAGCGGGTCCTACAATGAGCAGTTCTTC
NA	TRBV3-1/TRBV3-2	NA	TRBJ2-3	CASSLSGDARPQYF	TGTGCCAGCAGTCTATCAGGGGACGCACGTCCGCAGTATTTT
TRBD1	TRBV7-9	NA	TRBJ1-3	CASSPGTGDVSGNTIYF	TGTGCCAGCAGCCCCGGGACAGGGGACGTCTCTGGAAACACCATATATTTT
TRBD1	TRBV19	NA	TRBJ1-2	CASTNDRTGGVYGYTF	TGTGCCAGTACCAACGACCGGACAGGGGGCGTCTATGGCTACACCTTC
TRBD2	TRBV28	NA	TRBJ2-6	CASSRREGQAGANVLTF	TGTGCCAGCAGCCGGAGGGAGGGGCAGGCTGGGGCCAACGTCCTGACTTTC
TRBD1	TRBV7-2	NA	TRBJ1-1	CASTMTTGAHTEAFF	TGTGCCAGCACCATGACCACAGGGGCACACACTGAAGCTTTCTTT
NA	TRBV2	NA	TRBJ2-7	CASSEGALAYEQYF	TGTGCCAGCAGTGAAGGAGCGTTAGCCTACGAGCAGTACTTC
TRBD2	TRBV19	NA	TRBJ2-1	CASSIDGGLAIPEQFF	TGTGCCAGTAGTATTGATGGGGGACTAGCCATTCCTGAGCAGTTCTTC
NA	TRBV28	NA	TRBJ2-1	CASSLFKADYNEQFF	TGTGCCAGCAGTTTATTCAAAGCGGACTACAATGAGCAGTTCTTC
TRBD1	TRBV5-1	NA	TRBJ2-2	CASSSRTGQGPTNTGELFF	TGCGCCAGCAGCTCCCGGACGGGACAGGGCCCTACGAACACCGGGGAGCTGTTTTTT
TRBD2	TRBV5-1	NA	TRBJ2-1	CASSLGSGLAGVGEQFF	TGCGCCAGCAGCCTTGGATCAGGACTAGCGGGAGTGGGTGAGCAGTTCTTC
NA	TRBV5-1	once	TRBJ2-2	CASSPDSTGELFF	TGCGCCAGCAGCCCGGACTCCACCGGGGAGCTGTTTTTT
NA	TRBV28	NA	TRBJ1-2	CASSPPGDGYTF	TGTGCCAGCAGTCCCCCCGGGGATGGCTACACCTTC
NA	TRBV5-6	NA	TRBJ1-1	CASSFNGENTEAFF	TGTGCCAGCAGCTTTAACGGGGAGAACACTGAAGCTTTCTTT
NA	TRBV28	NA	TRBJ1-1	CASSFARKNTEAFF	TGTGCCAGCAGTTTTGCGCGGAAGAACACTGAAGCTTTCTTT
TRBD2	TRBV27	NA	TRBJ2-1	CASSGTSGIGEQFF	TGTGCCAGCAGTGGGACTAGCGGGATTGGGGAGCAGTTCTTC
TRBD2	TRBV9	NA	TRBJ2-7	CASSARTSGRGEQYF	TGTGCCAGCAGCGCGAGGACTAGCGGGAGGGGCGAGCAGTACTTC
TRBD1	TRBV3-1/TRBV3-2	once	TRBJ1-6	CASSQGQGNSPLHF	TGTGCCAGCAGCCAGGGACAGGGCAATTCACCCCTCCACTTT
NA	TRBV24-1	NA	TRBJ2-7	CATSDSGVYEQYF	TGTGCCACCAGTGATTCCGGAGTCTACGAGCAGTACTTC
TRBD1	TRBV15	NA	TRBJ2-7	CATSSGTGASYEQYF	TGTGCCACCAGCAGTGGGACAGGGGCCTCCTACGAGCAGTACTTC
TRBD1	TRBV5-1	NA	TRBJ1-4	CASSLAGTGSEKLFF	TGCGCCAGCAGCTTGGCCGGGACAGGGAGTGAAAAACTGTTTTTT
NA	TRBV29-1	NA	TRBJ1-2	CSVEDMAGSQGYTF	TGCAGCGTTGAAGATATGGCAGGGTCTCAAGGCTACACCTTC
TRBD2	TRBV7-2	NA	TRBJ2-7	CASSLTGTNSYEQYF	TGTGCCAGCAGCTTGACCGGGACTAACTCCTACGAGCAGTACTTC
NA	TRBV28	NA	TRBJ1-2	CASTSTGLNYGYTF	TGTGCCAGCACTTCGACAGGACTTAACTATGGCTACACCTTC
TRBD1	TRBV28	NA	TRBJ1-1	CASNPITGAPEAFF	TGTGCCAGCAATCCCATCACAGGGGCTCCTGAAGCTTTCTTT
NA	TRBV2	NA	TRBJ1-3	CASTDEGSGNTIYF	TGTGCCAGCACTGACGAGGGCTCCGGAAACACCATATATTTT
NA	TRBV9	NA	TRBJ2-6	CASSPHGVRGSGANVLTF	TGTGCCAGCAGCCCCCATGGGGTGAGAGGGTCTGGGGCCAACGTCCTGACTTTC